Sequencing of this TCR beta chain was carried out in a study of CXCR3-negative and CXCR3-positive naive CD8 T cells. As concerns this clonotype: The target antigen is unknown.

Looked up from germline, CDR1 is MNHEY and CDR2 is SMNVEV (reference sequence). The length of the CDR3 is 16 residues. General study results and limits: Naive cells positive for CXCR3 carried more hydrophobic TRB CDR3s than CXCR3-negative ones. TRBV-TRBJ usage was similar across naive CXCR3 subsets but distinct in memory cells.

It was by 5' RACE with UMI labels that the TRB cDNA libraries were prepared. Each CDR3 protein gets one entry in TCRdb, which reprocessed the 5' RACE reads and gives no DNA. Its listing shows 100,000 to 150,000 distinct CDR3 sequences. The sequencing sample was made of naive CXCR3- CD8+ T cells from blood. Subset in this sample: CD45RO-CCR7+CD27+CD95- naive CD8+ T cells lacking CXCR3 (TNR3-). V and J are TRBV27 and TRBJ2-7; the D call of TRBD2 rests on TCRdb alone, since no DNA is present to check it. This receptor was identified in a human donor in good health. Some clones in this sample may be carry-over from other donors' samples. CDR3 residues: CASSLSGGSGSYEQYF.